This entry is about one T cell receptor (beta chain). The data stem from a study of type 1 and type 2 diabetes patients. Across the study: Samples came from type 1 diabetic, type 2 diabetic or nondiabetic people, recruited in China.

V shed 1 base and J shed 5 bases, with 15 bases lying between them. The germline gives CDR1 SGDLS, CDR2 YYNGEE. The CDR3 loop spans 16 amino acids. Amplification started from genomic DNA. A primer set of 30 forward and 13 reverse primers amplified the CDR3. TCRdb reprocessed the multiplex PCR reads via MiXCR and lists one record per CDR3 protein. The data show under 300,000 distinct CDR3 sequences, approximately 45% seen once. The sequenced material came from peripheral blood mononuclear cells (PBMCs). The chain recombines TRBV9 with TRBJ2-2; D is unresolved. The receptor's source is a man aged 18 to 30 with type 2 diabetes. The CDR3 here is CASSVTLTETTGELFF. The DNA of the CDR3 is TGTGCCAGCAGCGTAACCTTGACCGAAACTACCGGGGAGCTGTTTTTT.